This passage covers 27 T cell receptor beta chains from one sample sequenced in a study of cytomegalovirus exposure and HLA in healthy donors. Primers: 60 Vbeta forward and 13 Jbeta reverse. Using immunoSEQ multiplex PCR, the repertoire was profiled, and TCRdb retains in-frame clones only, with some absent. Seen here are over 90,000 clones, around 60% observed once, and the top ten hold under 3.5%. Sequencing was carried out using PBMCs. The receptors were gathered from a woman aged 45-65 years in good health and CMV-seronegative.

The chain combines TRBV5-6 with TRBJ1-4, with no clear D. Germline CDR1 is SGHDT and CDR2 is YYEEEE. This CDR3 contains 15 residues. V was cut by 2 bases and J by 5 bases, with 13 bases left in between. The CDR3 loop is CASSLIYSGNEKLFF. The DNA for the CDR3 is TGTGCCAGCAGCTTAATCTATTCAGGCAATGAAAAACTGTTTTTT.

This clone appeared a single time. The CDR3 is CASSYKGGQFF. CDR3 DNA: TGTGCCAGCAGTTACAAGGGAGGGCAGTTCTTC. The genes are TRBV6-5 and TRBJ2-1, with D possibly being TRBD2 (6 bases). Trimming stripped 2 bases from V and 12 bases from J, with 8 bases between. This CDR3 has 11 amino acids. Germline V lookup: CDR1 MNHEY, CDR2 SVGAGI.

This clone was detected only once. The V gene is TRBV9, the J gene TRBJ2-7, with a tentative D call TRBD1 (5 bases). The V gene lost 4 bases and the J gene lost 0 bases, with 14 bases spanning the gap. CDR1 and CDR2 from the germline V gene are SGDLS and YYNGEE. The CDR3 runs to 15 residues. The CDR3, as DNA: TGTGCCAGCAGCCCCAAAGCGACAGACTCCTACGAGCAGTACTTC. Its translation: CASSPKATDSYEQYF.

The rearrangement joins TRBV5-8 to TRBJ1-4, with D possibly TRBD1 on 5 matching bases. The ends were cut back, 6 bases at V and 0 bases at J, with 15 bases in the middle. The CDR3 totals 16 residues. Germline CDR1 SGHTS, CDR2 YDEGEE. This chain's CDR3 is CASTSVGGTTNEKLFF. CDR3 in DNA: TGTGCCAGCACCTCCGTGGGGGGAACAACTAATGAAAAACTGTTTTTT.

The chain links TRBV11-3 to TRBJ2-1; D is perhaps TRBD2 (7 bases). The CDR3 has 16 residues. Trimming pared 1 base from V and 7 bases from J, leaving 17 bases between. Germline V gene data show CDR1 as SGHNT and CDR2 as YENEEA. CDR3 amino acids: CASSLVGGRAMNEQFF. The CDR3 region has the DNA TGTGCCAGCAGCTTAGTAGGGGGGAGGGCCATGAATGAGCAGTTCTTC.

This clone was counted between two and nine times. The J gene is TRBJ1-4, the V gene TRBV7-9; D is ambiguous. The germline V and J ends were trimmed by 3 bases and 7 bases, with 12 bases remaining between them. CDR3 length: 14 residues. Germline CDR1 reads SEHNR; CDR2 reads FQNEAQ (reference sequence). The CDR3 DNA reads as TGTGCCAGCAGCTTGCTTTCGGAGCGTGAAAAACTGTTTTTT. Amino acids: CASSLLSEREKLFF.

This clone has just a few counts. The gene calls are TRBV18 and TRBJ2-7, with TRBD2 matching over 12 bases. The CDR3 consists of 14 residues. V lost 5 bases and J lost 6; bases outside the gene matches: 5. CDR1 KGHSH and CDR2 LQKENI come from the germline V gene. In nucleotides, the CDR3 is TGTGCCAGCTCAAACTTACTAGCGGGAGGCGAGCAGTACTTC. It translates to CASSNLLAGGEQYF.

V usage is TRBV27 and J usage is TRBJ1-3; 9 nucleotides match TRBD1. The length of the CDR3 is 18 residues. The germline CDR1 and CDR2 sequences are MNHEY and SMNVEV (reference sequence). V gave up 4 bases and J gave up 2 bases; unmatched junction bases: 12. CDR3 coding DNA: TGTGCCAGCAGTTCACCCTCCCGGGACAGGGAAGCTGGAAACACCATATATTTT. It is translated as CASSSPSRDREAGNTIYF.

The V and J genes are TRBV18 and TRBJ2-5, with 7 bases identical to TRBD2. CDR1 is KGHSH and CDR2 is LQKENI in the germline V gene. J was trimmed by 2 bases and V by 6 bases; bases with no gene match: 9. The CDR3 length is 15 residues. The CDR3 nucleotides are TGTGCCAGCTCGCTCATGGGGCGGGGGCAAGAGACCCAGTACTTC. Its translation: CASSLMGRGQETQYF.

This sequence joins TRBV18 and TRBJ2-6; 7 bases map to TRBD1. This CDR3 is 17 amino acids long. CDR1 and CDR2 from the germline V gene are KGHSH and LQKENI. V lost 6 bases to trimming and J lost 1 base; unmatched junction nucleotides: 9. The CDR3 protein is CASSTNRGISGANVLTF. The CDR3 DNA reads as TGTGCCAGCTCTACAAACAGGGGTATTTCTGGGGCCAACGTCCTGACTTTC.

This rearrangement joins TRBV6-5 to TRBJ2-5; 8 nucleotides agree with TRBD2. The tail of the sequence fits TRBJ2-7 better, so the J call may be wrong. Germline CDR1 MNHEY, CDR2 SVGAGI. The length of the CDR3 is 15 residues. The CDR3 DNA follows: TGTGCCAGCAGTTACGGGTCGGGGGGGGGCTACGAGCAGTACTTC. It codes for CASSYGSGGGYEQYF.

The chain recombines TRBV7-3 with TRBJ2-2; 9 bases are a match to TRBD1. This CDR3 region has 13 residues. V lost 5 bases and J lost 7; bases outside the gene matches: 2. Germline CDR1 is SGHTA and CDR2 is FQGTGA. CDR3 in amino acids: CASSAGQGGELFF. The CDR3 coding sequence is TGTGCCAGCAGCGCGGGACAGGGCGGGGAGCTGTTTTTT.

This sequence joins TRBV7-8 and TRBJ2-7, with D unresolved. Trimming pared 0 bases from V and 6 bases from J, leaving 3 bases between. This CDR3 comprises 11 residues. Germline CDR1 SGHVS, CDR2 FQNEAQ. The DNA of the CDR3 is TGTGCCAGCAGCTTAGCGGCCGAGCAGTACTTC. Translated: CASSLAAEQYF.

This chain uses TRBV5-1 with TRBJ1-4, with 8 bases that match TRBD1. Germline values: CDR1 SGHRS, CDR2 YFSETQ. The CDR3 covers 14 residues. V lost 3 bases and J lost 5; bases outside the gene matches: 3. The DNA of the CDR3 is TGCGCCAGCAGCTGGGGACAGGTGAATGAAAAACTGTTTTTT. Translated, it gives CASSWGQVNEKLFF.

The chain employs TRBV7-8 and TRBJ2-1, with 7 bases aligning to TRBD2. V lost 5 bases to trimming and J lost 3 bases; unmatched junction nucleotides: 4. There are 14 residues in the CDR3. The germline V gene has CDR1 SGHVS and CDR2 FQNEAQ. Here the CDR3 DNA reads TGTGCCAGCAGCCTCCCGGGAGGCTACAATGAGCAGTTCTTC. Translating gives CASSLPGGYNEQFF.

The genes are TRBV30 and TRBJ2-5; the D gene is possibly TRBD1 (6 bases). The CDR3 totals 13 residues. The V end was cut by 6 bases, the J end by 9 bases, with 20 bases between. CDR1 GTSNPN and CDR2 SVGIG come from the germline V gene (reference sequence). CDR3 nucleotides: TGTGCCTGCTCCGTGGACAGTCAGGAGGCCCAGTACTTC. Its translation: CACSVDSQEAQYF.

This clone turned up a few times. The chain carries TRBV5-4 and TRBJ1-4; unclear D gene. CDR3 length: 13 amino acids. Per germline, CDR1 SGHNT and CDR2 YYREEE (reference sequence). The V end lost 4 bases, the J end lost 5 bases, and 9 bases lay between the germline ends. The CDR3, as DNA: TGTGCCAGCAGCCCCGGACTAAATGAAAAACTGTTTTTT. This encodes CASSPGLNEKLFF.

This chain links TRBV6-5 with TRBJ1-2; maybe TRBD1 (5 bases). V was shortened by 7 bases and J by 8 bases, with 11 bases between the two germline ends. Germline loops: CDR1 MNHEY, CDR2 SVGAGI. The CDR3 totals 11 residues. The CDR3 region has the DNA TGTGCCAGCAAGGGGCAGTTCGGCTACACCTTC. Translated: CASKGQFGYTF.

The rearrangement joins TRBV11-2 to TRBJ2-2; no reliable D call. Germline assignment: CDR1 SGHAT and CDR2 FQNNGV. This CDR3 contains 15 residues. V lost 1 base, J lost 2 bases, and 8 bases lay in between. CDR3 sequence: CASSLVVRNTGELFF. CDR3 nucleotide sequence: TGTGCCAGCAGCTTAGTTGTCAGAAACACCGGGGAGCTGTTTTTT.

This chain connects TRBV30 to TRBJ1-1, with a weak D call TRBD1 (5 bases). Looked up from germline, CDR1 is GTSNPN and CDR2 is SVGIG (reference sequence). This CDR3 has 14 residues. V was pared by 1 base and J by 1 base, with 10 bases between. CDR3 nucleotide sequence: TGTGCCTGGAGTGGCGTCGGGGGGAACACTGAAGCTTTCTTT. This gives the protein CAWSGVGGNTEAFF.

CDR3 amino acids: CASIQAGGPHSNTQYF. In nucleotides, the CDR3 is TGTGCCAGCATACAAGCGGGAGGGCCCCATTCTAATACGCAGTATTTT. V usage is TRBV21-1 and J usage is TRBJ2-3; the table names TRBD2, a call not compared with the DNA. TRBV21-1 is noted as a pseudogene. The CDR3 consists of 16 residues.

The V gene is TRBV5-1, the J gene TRBJ2-1, with TRBD2 matching 8 bases. From germline, CDR1 is SGHRS and CDR2 YFSETQ. V lost 1 base and J lost 7; bases outside the gene matches: 7. This CDR3 has 15 residues. The CDR3 coding sequence is TGCGCCAGCAGCTTGTTTGAGCGGGGGTTTAATGAGCAGTTCTTC. Amino acid sequence: CASSLFERGFNEQFF.

The chain carries TRBV5-1 and TRBJ2-3; D possibly corresponds to TRBD2 (6 bases). The CDR3 is 15 residues long. V lost 4 bases and J lost 2, with 14 bases in between. CDR1 and CDR2 from the germline V gene are SGHRS and YFSETQ. CDR3 sequence: CASSLRTTNTDTQYF. The CDR3 bases are TGCGCCAGCAGCCTACGGACTACCAACACAGATACGCAGTATTTT.

This clone was picked up a small number of times. The CDR3 loop is CASPEPTPSRDSHYEQYF. CDR3 nucleotides: TGTGCCAGCCCGGAGCCGACTCCAAGCCGGGACAGCCACTACGAGCAGTACTTC. The chain carries TRBV27 and TRBJ2-7, with 7 nucleotides matching TRBD1. The junction had 22 bases not matched to a gene; V was cut back by 8 bases and J by 3 bases. There are 18 residues in the CDR3. Germline V gives CDR1 MNHEY, CDR2 SMNVEV (reference sequence).

The chain has TRBV5-4 and TRBJ1-5, with 11 bases lining up with TRBD1. Germline CDR1 SGHNT, CDR2 YYREEE (reference sequence). The CDR3 extends over 14 amino acids. V was clipped by 4 bases and J by 5 bases; unmatched bases: 2. CDR3 sequence (DNA): TGTGCCAGCAGCCAGGGACAGGGGGATCAGCCCCAGCATTTT. Its translation is CASSQGQGDQPQHF.

This clone was observed a handful of times. V gene TRBV30 combines with J gene TRBJ1-6; D may be TRBD1 (5 bases). The CDR3 runs to 13 residues. Trimming pared 3 bases from V and 6 bases from J, leaving 9 bases between. CDR1 is GTSNPN and CDR2 is SVGIG in the germline V gene (reference sequence). CDR3: CAWRSQGNSPLHF. The CDR3 DNA is TGTGCCTGGAGAAGTCAGGGTAATTCACCCCTCCACTTT.

This chain connects TRBV19 to TRBJ2-1, with D possibly TRBD2 on 6 matching bases. There are 14 residues in the CDR3. V was cut by 8 bases and J by 8 bases, with 19 bases left in between. From germline, CDR1 is LNHDA and CDR2 SQIVND (reference sequence). CDR3: CASQPSRELDEQFF. The DNA of the CDR3 is TGTGCCAGTCAACCTAGCCGGGAGTTGGATGAGCAGTTCTTC.